This T cell receptor (beta chain) was identified in a study of T-cell memory formation after mild COVID-19. It was 5'RACE with constant-segment primers that produced the TCR alpha and TCR beta cDNA libraries, which carried sample barcodes and UMIs. TCRdb reanalysed the 5' RACE reads using MiXCR and keeps one entry per CDR3 protein. The data contain about 38,000 distinct CDR3 sequences, about an eighth of them singletons. CDR3 length: 14 residues. Trimming stripped 3 bases from V and 1 base from J, with 4 bases between. This clonotype was detected ten times or more. The sequence derives from a man aged 18 to 35 who had mild COVID-19 (a few samples of this study predate the infection). Cell type and time point are not known. The sample was PBMCs or a T cell subset sorted from them (not recorded which). The genes are TRBV12-3 or TRBV12-4 and TRBJ2-6; D is undetermined. This CDR3 is CASSFESGANVLTF. CDR3 sequence (DNA): TGTGCCAGCAGTTTCGAATCTGGGGCCAACGTCCTGACTTTC.